The 13 T cell receptor beta chains in this list originate from one sample, sequenced in a study of T cell responses to AZD1222 COVID-19 vaccine. The method was immunoSEQ multiplex PCR; TCRdb's version includes in-frame clones alone and lacks a portion of them. The sample consists of about 120,000 clones, about 88% of them appearing once. This specimen was peripheral blood, taken on day 0 of AZD1222 vaccination. These receptors all stem from an adult in good health.

V is TRBV13 and J is TRBJ2-2, with a possible D match to TRBD1 (7 bases). This CDR3 has 17 amino acids. The V gene's germline CDR1 is PRHDT and CDR2 FYEKMQ (reference sequence). Trimming pared 1 base from V and 6 bases from J, leaving 18 bases between. CDR3 protein: CASSLVVQGGISGELFF. CDR3 nucleotides: TGTGCCAGCAGCTTAGTTGTCCAGGGGGGAATTTCCGGGGAGCTGTTTTTT.

This chain connects TRBV5-1 to TRBJ2-7; 7 positions match TRBD2. V shed 4 bases, J shed 5 bases, and the junction held 12 bases outside the gene matches. The CDR3 is made up of 15 amino acids. Germline V lookup: CDR1 SGHRS, CDR2 YFSETQ. The CDR3 region is CASSPLAGRWDEQYF. The CDR3, as DNA: TGCGCCAGCAGCCCCTTAGCGGGTCGTTGGGACGAGCAGTACTTC.

This rearrangement joins TRBV5-4 to TRBJ1-6; 9 nucleotides align to TRBD1. This CDR3 contains 16 residues. Germline CDR1 reads SGHNT; CDR2 reads YYREEE (reference sequence). J was trimmed by 10 bases and V by 4 bases; bases with no gene match: 12. The CDR3 nucleotides are TGTGCCAGCAGCCCCCTCAGGGGACAGGGTGTCTCACCCCTCCACTTT. Its protein is CASSPLRGQGVSPLHF.

The J gene is TRBJ2-1, the V gene TRBV2; D call uncertain. The germline gives CDR1 SNHLY, CDR2 FYNNEI. This CDR3 comprises 15 residues. Trimming stripped 5 bases from V and 8 bases from J, with 19 bases between. In DNA, the CDR3 is TGTGCCAGCAGTCCGCCTAGGGTGGGGTCCGATGAGCAGTTCTTC. This gives the protein CASSPPRVGSDEQFF.

The chain combines TRBV5-1 with TRBJ2-7; the match to TRBD1 covers 12 bases. V trimming: 3 bases; J trimming: 7 bases; junction bases outside the gene matches: 5. Germline CDR1 reads SGHRS; CDR2 reads YFSETQ. The CDR3 is 14 amino acids. CDR3 bases: TGCGCCAGCAGCTCGGGACAGGGGGCGCATGAGCAGTACTTC. Amino acid sequence: CASSSGQGAHEQYF.

The V and J genes are TRBV7-9 and TRBJ2-3; no clear D. Germline assignment: CDR1 SEHNR and CDR2 FQNEAQ (reference sequence). With 11 bases removed from V and 6 bases from J, the gap between germline ends came to 9 bases. The CDR3 sequence is 10 residues long. CDR3 region: CAVSPDTQYF. The DNA of the CDR3 is TGTGCCGTCTCCCCGGATACGCAGTATTTT.

The rearrangement uses TRBV5-4 and TRBJ2-7, with 7 positions matching TRBD2. The CDR3 has 13 amino acids. Germline CDR1 SGHNT, CDR2 YYREEE (reference sequence). V shed 1 base, J shed 7 bases, and the junction held 5 bases outside the gene matches. CDR3 coding DNA: TGTGCCAGCAGCTTGCCGGGGGGAAGGGAGCAGTACTTC. Its translation: CASSLPGGREQYF.

Here the CDR3 reads CATSESEPRKLFF. The DNA for the CDR3 is TGTGCCACCAGTGAGTCGGAGCCGCGAAAACTGTTTTTT. The J gene is TRBJ1-4, the V gene TRBV24-1, with D unresolved. Trimming left V 4 bases short and J 10 bases short, with 12 bases between. CDR3 size: 13 residues. Germline V gene sequence: CDR1 KGHDR, CDR2 SFDVKD.

This rearrangement joins TRBV6-6 to TRBJ2-4, with 8 nucleotides matching TRBD1. Losses at the gene ends were 6 bases for V and 3 bases for J; bases not matched to a gene: 7. The V gene's germline CDR1 is MNHNY and CDR2 SVGAGI (reference sequence). The CDR3 has 15 residues. The CDR3 loop is CASRPTGVVKNIQYF. CDR3 DNA: TGTGCCAGCAGACCGACAGGGGTGGTCAAAAACATTCAGTACTTC.

This clone was picked up a small number of times. This sequence joins TRBV18 and TRBJ2-7; D unresolved. CDR3 length equals 13 residues. V was cut by 0 bases and J by 5 bases, with 8 bases left in between. CDR1 and CDR2 (germline): KGHSH, LQKENI. In DNA, the CDR3 is TGTGCCAGCTCACCACCAGGGTTCAACGAGCAGTACTTC. Protein sequence: CASSPPGFNEQYF.

The chain links TRBV28 to TRBJ2-5; 8 bases align to TRBD2. Germline V gene sequence: CDR1 MDHEN, CDR2 SYDVKM. The CDR3 has 13 residues. With 6 bases clipped from V and 4 bases from J, the junction kept 4 bases outside the gene matches. CDR3 in amino acids: CASRRGGRETQYF. CDR3 bases: TGTGCCAGCAGACGGGGGGGCCGAGAGACCCAGTACTTC.

This chain uses TRBV18 with TRBJ2-1; no clear D gene. Germline lookup yields CDR1 KGHSH and CDR2 LQKENI. The CDR3 totals 15 residues. The V end lost 6 bases, the J end lost 0 bases, and 12 bases lay between the germline ends. This CDR3 reads CASSIAMGSYNEQFF. DNA of the CDR3: TGTGCCAGCTCCATAGCAATGGGCTCCTACAATGAGCAGTTCTTC.

The gene calls are TRBV28 and TRBJ1-1; a weak D match, TRBD1 (5 bases). Germline CDR1 reads MDHEN; CDR2 reads SYDVKM. The V gene lost 6 bases and the J gene lost 5 bases, with 16 bases spanning the gap. CDR3 length equals 14 residues. As DNA, the CDR3 is TGTGCCAGCAGCCTCTCGACGGGGCAGACTGAAGCTTTCTTT. Translating gives CASSLSTGQTEAFF.